This T cell receptor (beta chain) was found in a study of shared clonotypes between healthy human individuals. Study results and caveats: Limited genetic and exposure-history diversity came from having few donors. Larger estimated richness was generally seen in naive subsets than in memory subsets.

Germline V CDR1 and CDR2: SNHLY, FYNNEI. CDR3 length: 13 amino acids. With V trimmed by 7 bases and J by 7 bases, 7 bases remained unmatched. A remark on this clone: As yet, its antigen is unknown.

Data came from immunoSEQ multiplex PCR; TCRdb stores just in-frame clones and leaves some out. The table has under 1,900,000 clones, approximately 98.5% seen once. Material for sequencing was naive CD4+ T cells sorted from blood. Subset noted: CD45RA+ positively selected. This chain joins TRBV2 and TRBJ2-7; TRBD2 agrees at 10 bases. The source is a young man in good health. The CDR3 reads CASKREGPGEQYF. CDR3 bases: TGTGCCAGCAAGCGGGAGGGCCCTGGTGAGCAGTACTTC.